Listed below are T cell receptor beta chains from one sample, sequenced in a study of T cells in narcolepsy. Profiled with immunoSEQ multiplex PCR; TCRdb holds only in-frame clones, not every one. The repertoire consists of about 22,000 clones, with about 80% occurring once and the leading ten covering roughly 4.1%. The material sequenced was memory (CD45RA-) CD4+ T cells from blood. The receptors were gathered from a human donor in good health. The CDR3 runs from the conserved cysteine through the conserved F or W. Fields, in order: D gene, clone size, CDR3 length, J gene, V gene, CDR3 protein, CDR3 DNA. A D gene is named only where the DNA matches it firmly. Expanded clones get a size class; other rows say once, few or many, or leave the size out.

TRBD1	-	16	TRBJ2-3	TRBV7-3	CASSPGDRAIGDTQYF	TGTGCCAGCAGCCCCGGGGACAGGGCCATCGGAGATACGCAGTATTTT
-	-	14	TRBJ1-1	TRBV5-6	CASSYPGQNTEAFF	TGTGCCAGCAGCTACCCGGGACAGAACACTGAAGCTTTCTTT
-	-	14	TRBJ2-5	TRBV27	CASSLAISVGEQYF	TGTGCCAGCAGTTTGGCGATCTCCGTGGGGGAGCAGTACTTC
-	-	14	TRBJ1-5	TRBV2	CARGGAEKNQPQHF	TGTGCGCGGGGGGGGGCTGAGAAGAATCAGCCCCAGCATTTT
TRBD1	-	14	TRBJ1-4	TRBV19	CASSGRGLSEKLFF	TGTGCCAGTAGTGGAAGGGGGCTTAGCGAAAAACTGTTTTTT
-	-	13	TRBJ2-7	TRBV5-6	CASSLSVTYEQYF	TGTGCCAGCAGCTTGAGCGTAACCTACGAGCAGTACTTC
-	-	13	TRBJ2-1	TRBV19	CASSRTTYNEQFF	TGTGCCAGCTCTAGAACTACCTACAATGAGCAGTTCTTC
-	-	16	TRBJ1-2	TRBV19	CASSMSGAVANYGYTF	TGTGCCAGTAGTATGTCTGGGGCGGTGGCTAACTATGGCTACACCTTC
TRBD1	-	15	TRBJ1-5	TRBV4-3	CASSQDGGGDQPQHF	TGCGCCAGCAGCCAAGATGGAGGGGGCGATCAGCCCCAGCATTTT
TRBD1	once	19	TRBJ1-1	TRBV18	CASSPRGNRGGVMNTEAFF	TGTGCCAGCTCACCACGGGGCAACAGGGGGGGTGTTATGAACACTGAAGCTTTCTTT
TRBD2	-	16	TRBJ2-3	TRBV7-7	CASSPWTSGGTDTQYF	TGTGCCAGCAGCCCCTGGACTAGCGGGGGTACAGATACGCAGTATTTT
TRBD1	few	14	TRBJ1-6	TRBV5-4	CASSSTGNNSPLHF	TGTGCCAGCAGCTCGACAGGGAATAATTCACCCCTCCACTTT
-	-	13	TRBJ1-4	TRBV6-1	CASSPGRERKLFF	TGTGCCAGCAGTCCCGGGAGGGAGCGAAAACTGTTTTTT
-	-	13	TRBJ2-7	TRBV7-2	CASSLGRGYEQYF	TGTGCCAGCAGCTTAGGGCGGGGCTACGAGCAGTACTTC
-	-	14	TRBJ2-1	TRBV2	CASRLREAGNEQFF	TGTGCCAGCAGGTTGAGGGAAGCGGGCAATGAGCAGTTCTTC
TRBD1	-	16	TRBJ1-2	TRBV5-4	CASSSPSDRVYYGYTF	TGTGCCAGCAGCTCACCTTCGGACAGGGTTTACTATGGCTACACCTTC
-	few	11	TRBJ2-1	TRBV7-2	CASSLVNEQFF	TGTGCCAGCAGCCTAGTAAATGAGCAGTTCTTC
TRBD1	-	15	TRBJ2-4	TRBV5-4	CASSVLGTAKNIQYF	TGTGCCAGCAGCGTTTTGGGGACAGCGAAAAACATTCAGTACTTC
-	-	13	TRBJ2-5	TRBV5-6	CASRAGFRETQYF	TGTGCCAGCAGAGCAGGGTTTAGGGAGACCCAGTACTTC
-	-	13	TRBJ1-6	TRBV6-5	CASRVNIDSPLHF	TGTGCCAGCAGGGTAAACATAGACTCACCCCTCCACTTT
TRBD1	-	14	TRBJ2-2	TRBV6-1	CASSERQGSGELFF	TGTGCCAGCAGTGAACGACAGGGTTCCGGGGAGCTGTTTTTT
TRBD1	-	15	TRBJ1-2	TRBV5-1	CASSLEGQGVYGYTF	TGCGCCAGCAGCTTGGAGGGACAGGGGGTCTATGGCTACACCTTC
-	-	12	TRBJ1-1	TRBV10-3	CAISESGKEAFF	TGTGCCATCAGTGAGTCGGGGAAGGAAGCTTTCTTT
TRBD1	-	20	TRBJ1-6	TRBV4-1	CASSQDVRTGVSSYNSPLHF	TGCGCCAGCAGCCAAGATGTTAGGACAGGGGTGAGCTCCTATAATTCACCCCTCCACTTT
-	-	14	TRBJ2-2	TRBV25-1	CASSGDGVDGELFF	TGTGCCAGCAGTGGGGACGGGGTCGACGGGGAGCTGTTTTTT
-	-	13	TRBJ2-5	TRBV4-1	CASSQTRGETQYF	TGCGCCAGCAGCCAGACTAGAGGAGAGACCCAGTACTTC
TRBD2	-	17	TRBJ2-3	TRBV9	CASSAGLAGFSTDTQYF	TGTGCCAGCAGCGCTGGACTAGCGGGGTTTAGCACAGATACGCAGTATTTT
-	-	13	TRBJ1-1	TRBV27	CASSSFWLDEAFF	TGTGCCAGCAGTTCGTTCTGGCTTGATGAAGCTTTCTTT
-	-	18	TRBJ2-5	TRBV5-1	CASSVQGSFGQSQETQYF	TGCGCCAGCAGCGTACAGGGTTCGTTCGGTCAAAGCCAAGAGACCCAGTACTTC
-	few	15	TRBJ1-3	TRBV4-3	CASSQGQISGNTIYF	TGCGCCAGCAGCCAAGGACAGATCTCTGGAAACACCATATATTTT
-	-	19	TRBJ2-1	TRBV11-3	CASSPHLLARGSSYNEQFF	TGTGCCAGCAGCCCCCACCTTCTCGCGAGGGGCAGCTCCTACAATGAGCAGTTCTTC
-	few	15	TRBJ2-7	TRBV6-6	CASSYSYGETYEQYF	TGTGCCAGCAGTTACTCCTACGGTGAAACCTACGAGCAGTACTTC
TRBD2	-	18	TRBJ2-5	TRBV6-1	CASSEGLVAGGLQETQYF	TGTGCCAGCAGTGAAGGCCTGGTGGCGGGGGGGCTCCAAGAGACCCAGTACTTC
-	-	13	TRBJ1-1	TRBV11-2	CASSLHWNTEAFF	TGTGCCAGCAGCCTACACTGGAACACTGAAGCTTTCTTT
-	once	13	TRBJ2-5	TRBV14	CASSQGRRVTQYF	TGTGCCAGCAGCCAAGGAAGACGGGTGACCCAGTACTTC
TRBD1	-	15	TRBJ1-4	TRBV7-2	CASSPRTGNNEKLFF	TGTGCCAGCAGCCCTCGGACAGGGAATAATGAAAAACTGTTTTTT
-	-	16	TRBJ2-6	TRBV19	CASSRQIPSGANVLTF	TGTGCCAGTAGTAGGCAGATCCCCTCTGGGGCCAACGTCCTGACTTTC
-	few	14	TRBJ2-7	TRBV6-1	CASGRLGGAVEQYF	TGTGCCAGCGGGAGATTGGGGGGGGCTGTCGAGCAGTACTTC
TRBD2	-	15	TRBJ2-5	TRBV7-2	CASSLSGVLRETQYF	TGTGCCAGCAGCCTGAGCGGGGTACTCAGGGAGACCCAGTACTTC
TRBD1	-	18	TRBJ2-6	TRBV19	CASSIRSGTGSGANVLTF	TGTGCCAGTAGTATCCGCTCCGGGACAGGGTCTGGGGCCAACGTCCTGACTTTC